The 17 T cell receptor beta chains given below trace back to one sample, sequenced in a study of cytomegalovirus exposure and HLA in healthy donors. The PCR made use of 60 Vbeta and 13 Jbeta primers. Assay: immunoSEQ multiplex PCR; the TCRdb copy retains only in-frame clones and omits some. The data show 100,000 to 150,000 clones, under 85% seen once. The sequenced sample consisted of PBMCs. The origin of the receptors is a woman aged 50 to 60 in good health and CMV-seropositive.

The chain couples TRBV5-1 to TRBJ2-3; 12 positions agree with TRBD2. Germline V gene lookup returns CDR1 SGHRS and CDR2 YFSETQ. V shed 3 bases, J shed 2 bases, and the junction held 4 bases outside the gene matches. The CDR3 has 16 residues. Here the CDR3 reads CASSSGTSGYTDTQYF. The CDR3 DNA follows: TGCGCCAGCAGCTCCGGGACTAGCGGGTACACAGATACGCAGTATTTT.

V usage is TRBV4-3 and J usage is TRBJ2-7, with 7 nucleotides matching TRBD1. The CDR3 is 16 residues long. Trimming removed 1 base from V and 4 bases from J; junction bases left unmatched: 10. CDR1 is LGHNA, CDR2 YSLEER, per germline. The CDR3 region is CASSQGTGQMSYEQYF. The CDR3 bases are TGCGCCAGCAGCCAAGGAACGGGACAGATGAGTTACGAGCAGTACTTC.

V is TRBV6-5 and J is TRBJ2-3; possible D gene TRBD2, 5 bases. CDR1 MNHEY and CDR2 SVGAGI come from the germline V gene. The V end lost 6 bases, the J end lost 2 bases, and 15 bases lay between the germline ends. The CDR3 is 15 residues long. Here the CDR3 DNA reads TGTGCCAGCAGAACCGGCGGCGGGCTCACAGATACGCAGTATTTT. This translates into CASRTGGGLTDTQYF.

This sequence joins TRBV11-2 and TRBJ1-1, with TRBD1 as a possible D gene (6 bases). V was trimmed by 6 bases and J by 0 bases, leaving 14 bases between them. Germline V lookup: CDR1 SGHAT, CDR2 FQNNGV. The CDR3 totals 15 residues. For the CDR3, the DNA is TGTGCCAGCAGACTAACAGGGTTCATGAACACTGAAGCTTTCTTT. Translating gives CASRLTGFMNTEAFF.

This chain joins TRBV10-3 and TRBJ2-5; TRBD2 aligns across 9 bases. The germline V gene has CDR1 ENHRY and CDR2 SYGVKD. This CDR3 is 15 amino acids long. Losses at the gene ends were 10 bases for V and 4 bases for J; bases not matched to a gene: 13. This CDR3 is CATSPLAGFGETQYF. The DNA of the CDR3 is TGTGCCACCTCGCCGCTAGCGGGGTTTGGAGAGACCCAGTACTTC.

The chain is built from TRBV28 and TRBJ1-2; 7 bases align to TRBD1. Looked up from germline, CDR1 is MDHEN and CDR2 is SYDVKM. J was trimmed by 0 bases and V by 6 bases; bases with no gene match: 16. The length of the CDR3 is 18 residues. Here the CDR3 reads CASRLIHPRQGSNYGYTF. The CDR3 nucleotides read TGTGCCAGCAGGCTAATCCATCCCCGACAGGGATCTAACTATGGCTACACCTTC.

The gene calls are TRBV10-2 and TRBJ1-2, with TRBD1 identical over 7 bases. After removal of 9 bases from V and 4 bases from J, the junction contained 5 bases not matched to a gene. The CDR3 spans 12 residues. CDR1 is WSHSY and CDR2 is SAAADI in the germline V gene. This CDR3 reads CARLQGSYGYTF. The CDR3 DNA is TGCGCCAGGCTACAGGGGAGCTATGGCTACACCTTC.

At least ten counts were recorded for this clone. The rearrangement links TRBV29-1 to TRBJ2-7; the match to TRBD2 covers 14 bases. The CDR3 runs to 13 residues. The V and J ends lost 6 bases and 2 bases, in that order; junction bases with no gene match: 0. CDR1 is SQVTM and CDR2 is ANQGSEA in the germline V gene. CDR3 bases: TGCAGCGTGACTAGCGGGGGGGCCTACGAGCAGTACTTC. It encodes CSVTSGGAYEQYF.

The V gene is TRBV7-9, the J gene TRBJ1-2; D gene uncertain. The CDR3 spans 12 residues. From germline, CDR1 is SEHNR and CDR2 FQNEAQ (reference sequence). Between the trimmed V and J ends, which lost 6 bases and 6 bases, there was a span of 11 bases. In DNA, the CDR3 is TGTGCCAGCAGTCAGGAGGGTCATGGCTACACCTTC. Translating it yields CASSQEGHGYTF.

This clone has a handful of counts. This chain connects TRBV2 to TRBJ1-2; a possible D gene is TRBD1 (5 bases). The CDR3 has 15 amino acids. Trimming removed 0 bases at V and 2 bases at J, with 10 bases between. The germline gives CDR1 SNHLY, CDR2 FYNNEI. CDR3 DNA sequence: TGTGCCAGCAGTGAAGCCCATCGGACAAACTATGGCTACACCTTC. This gives the protein CASSEAHRTNYGYTF.

The rearrangement links TRBV5-1 to TRBJ2-5; TRBD2 is a possible D gene (7 bases). The V end was cut by 4 bases, the J end by 2 bases, with 18 bases between. CDR1 and CDR2 (germline): SGHRS, YFSETQ. This CDR3 contains 16 residues. The CDR3 coding sequence is TGCGCCAGCAGCGGGGGGGCCGGCTTGGGGCAAGAGACCCAGTACTTC. As protein: CASSGGAGLGQETQYF.

The chain employs TRBV25-1 and TRBJ1-1; D may be TRBD1 (5 bases). Trimming removed 1 base at V and 10 bases at J, with 19 bases between. The CDR3 has 15 residues. Germline assignment: CDR1 MGHDK and CDR2 SYGVNS. CDR3 nucleotides: TGTGCCAGCAGTGAATTCGGCGGGGCTCGACTCGGAGCTTTCTTT. Translating gives CASSEFGGARLGAFF.

As concerns this clone: The sample has other DNA sequences that encode this CDR3 too. CDR3 sequence (DNA): TGCGCCAGCAGCCAAGAGGGGGGGTCCTCCTACGAGCAGTACTTC. Residues: CASSQEGGSSYEQYF. This chain links TRBV4-3 with TRBJ2-7; the match to TRBD2 covers 7 bases. V shed 0 bases, J shed 0 bases, and the junction held 2 bases outside the gene matches. The germline V gene encodes CDR1 LGHNA and CDR2 YSLEER. The CDR3 length is 15 residues.

J is TRBJ1-5 and V is TRBV5-1, with TRBD1 matching over 10 bases. CDR3 length equals 15 residues. V lost 0 bases to trimming and J lost 4 bases; unmatched junction nucleotides: 1. Germline loops: CDR1 SGHRS, CDR2 YFSETQ. The CDR3 reads CASSLAGQGNQPQHF. CDR3 sequence (DNA): TGCGCCAGCAGCTTGGCGGGACAGGGGAATCAGCCCCAGCATTTT.

This clone appeared a few times. The chain combines TRBV5-1 with TRBJ1-1; D is perhaps TRBD1 (6 bases). Germline CDR1 is SGHRS and CDR2 is YFSETQ. This CDR3 has 14 residues. V was trimmed by 0 bases and J by 8 bases, leaving 14 bases between them. The chain's CDR3 is CASSLDRATAEAFF. In DNA form, the CDR3 reads TGCGCCAGCAGCTTGGACAGGGCTACTGCCGAAGCTTTCTTT.

Notes on this clone: A read error may account for a junction end that differs from germline. The V and J genes are TRBV7-9 and TRBJ2-3, with TRBD1 matching over 8 bases. The V gene's germline CDR1 is SEHNR and CDR2 FQNEAQ (reference sequence). The CDR3 runs 15 residues. CDR3 in amino acids: CSSRLTGGGTDTQYF. The CDR3 bases are TGTTCCAGCAGGCTAACAGGGGGTGGCACAGATACGCAGTATTTT. The full variable domain, rest sourced from reference TRBV7-9 and TRBJ2-3, is DTGVSQNPRHKITKRGQNVTFRCDPISEHNRLYWYRQTLGQGPEFLTYFQNEAQLEKSRLLSDRFSAERPKGSFSTLEIQRTEQGDSAMYLCSSRLTGGGTDTQYFGPGTRLTVL.

The chain links TRBV5-5 to TRBJ2-2; tentative D call: TRBD1 (6 bases). Trimming stripped 2 bases from V and 3 bases from J, with 14 bases between. The CDR3 runs 16 residues. Germline lookup yields CDR1 SGHKS and CDR2 YYEKEE (reference sequence). For the CDR3, the DNA is TGTGCCAGCAGCTTAGTCGGGACACAATACACCGGGGAGCTGTTTTTT. Translated, it gives CASSLVGTQYTGELFF.